Below, 18 T cell receptor beta chains from the same sample are listed, as sequenced in a study of shared clonotypes between healthy human individuals. The table came from immunoSEQ multiplex PCR; TCRdb's copy has only in-frame clones and leaves some out. Of about 650,000 clones detected, around 95% appear once; the ten largest clones hold about 0.11%. Naive CD8 cells lacked CD45RO, underwent positive selection for CCR7 and left out terminally differentiated effector memory CD45RA+ cells. The sequenced material came from naive CD8+ T cells sorted from blood. The receptors stem from a woman aged 25 to 39 in good health.

The chain employs TRBV19 and TRBJ1-5, with D uncertain. Between the trimmed V and J ends, which lost 2 bases and 10 bases, there was a span of 12 bases. Per germline, CDR1 LNHDA and CDR2 SQIVND (reference sequence). There are 13 residues in the CDR3. The CDR3 sequence is CASSIWGPEPQHF. CDR3 coding DNA: TGTGCCAGTAGTATATGGGGTCCCGAACCCCAGCATTTT.

This sequence joins TRBV27 and TRBJ2-7; 9 bases agree with TRBD1. This CDR3 spans 15 amino acids. Germline V CDR1 and CDR2: MNHEY, SMNVEV (reference sequence). V trimming: 5 bases; J trimming: 4 bases; junction bases outside the gene matches: 9. CDR3 coding DNA: TGTGCCAGCAGTGATCGACAGGGGGGGAGATACGAGCAGTACTTC. Its translation is CASSDRQGGRYEQYF.

The CDR3 reads CASSYSTGTEAFF. CDR3 DNA sequence: TGTGCCAGCAGTTACTCGACGGGGACTGAAGCTTTCTTT. The chain recombines TRBV6-5 with TRBJ1-1; no clear D. Trimming took off 0 bases at V and 5 bases at J, with 7 bases between the two ends. The CDR3 spans 13 residues. Germline V gene sequence: CDR1 MNHEY, CDR2 SVGAGI.

The chain uses TRBV13 and TRBJ2-1; 10 positions agree with TRBD2. Germline V gene data show CDR1 as PRHDT and CDR2 as FYEKMQ (reference sequence). Trimming removed 5 bases from V and 0 bases from J; junction bases left unmatched: 7. The CDR3 length is 17 residues. CDR3 residues: CASSGAPSGSSYNEQFF. For the CDR3, the DNA is TGTGCCAGCAGCGGCGCCCCTAGCGGGAGCTCCTACAATGAGCAGTTCTTC.

This chain's CDR3 is CASSLSPIGELFF. The CDR3 DNA sequence: TGTGCCAGCAGTTTATCCCCTATCGGGGAGCTGTTTTTT. The chain joins TRBV27 to TRBJ2-2; D uncertain. The CDR3 contains 13 residues. The germline V gene encodes CDR1 MNHEY and CDR2 SMNVEV (reference sequence). Trimming left V 0 bases short and J 7 bases short, with 6 bases between.

The CDR3 loop reads CASSPGLGAQKLFF. The CDR3 region has the DNA TGTGCCAGCAGCCCTGGCCTCGGAGCGCAAAAACTGTTTTTT. The V gene is TRBV13, the J gene TRBJ1-4; D is undetermined. The germline V gene encodes CDR1 PRHDT and CDR2 FYEKMQ (reference sequence). The CDR3 has 14 residues. V was trimmed by 5 bases and J by 9 bases, leaving 16 bases between them.

DNA for the CDR3: TGTGCCAGCAGTGTCGGGGGCTCCTACGAGCAGTACTTC. This gives the protein CASSVGGSYEQYF. The chain is built from TRBV2 and TRBJ2-7; perhaps TRBD2 as D (6 bases). V was pared by 4 bases and J by 0 bases, with 7 bases between. Germline V gene lookup returns CDR1 SNHLY and CDR2 FYNNEI. The CDR3 has 13 amino acids.

This chain uses TRBV6-5 with TRBJ2-7, with 7 bases aligning to TRBD2. V shed 1 base and J 6 bases; nucleotides not matched to a gene: 0. Germline assignment: CDR1 MNHEY and CDR2 SVGAGI. The length of the CDR3 is 12 residues. CDR3: CASSYWGGEQYF. For the CDR3, the DNA is TGTGCCAGCAGTTACTGGGGGGGCGAGCAGTACTTC.

The J gene is TRBJ1-4, the V gene TRBV28, with 8 bases aligning to TRBD1. The ends lost 5 bases at V and 7 bases at J; junction bases unmatched: 6. CDR3 length: 14 amino acids. Germline V gene data show CDR1 as MDHEN and CDR2 as SYDVKM. CDR3 protein: CASSPDRVTEKLFF. The CDR3 DNA reads TGTGCCAGCAGTCCGGACAGGGTGACTGAAAAACTGTTTTTT.

V is TRBV2 and J is TRBJ2-7, with D possibly matching TRBD1 (6 bases). The CDR3 consists of 14 residues. V was shortened by 2 bases and J by 3 bases, with 11 bases between the two germline ends. From germline, CDR1 is SNHLY and CDR2 FYNNEI. CDR3 bases: TGTGCCAGCAGTGAATACCAGGGGCACTACGAGCAGTACTTC. This gives the protein CASSEYQGHYEQYF.

The chain couples TRBV2 to TRBJ2-1; 8 bases align to TRBD2. Germline CDR1 is SNHLY and CDR2 is FYNNEI. Germline trimming cut 0 bases from V and 8 bases from J; bases unmatched to any gene: 15. The CDR3 covers 18 residues. The CDR3 nucleotides are TGTGCCAGCAGTGAAGCGCTTAATGTACGAGCGGGAGTCTATGAGCAGTTCTTC. As protein: CASSEALNVRAGVYEQFF.

This chain joins TRBV14 and TRBJ2-7; weak D call: TRBD2 (5 bases). Germline assignment: CDR1 SGHDN and CDR2 FVKESK. The CDR3 runs 13 residues. The V and J ends lost 2 bases and 1 base respectively, with 6 bases between them. CDR3: CASSQRGSYEQYF. The DNA for the CDR3 is TGTGCCAGCAGCCAACGGGGATCCTACGAGCAGTACTTC.

V and J are TRBV5-4 and TRBJ2-7; tentatively, D is TRBD2 (5 bases). Per germline, CDR1 SGHNT and CDR2 YYREEE (reference sequence). The CDR3 contains 13 residues. The germline V and J ends were trimmed by 1 base and 7 bases, with 12 bases remaining between them. The chain's CDR3 is CASSLQLTGEQYF. CDR3 nucleotides: TGTGCCAGCAGCTTGCAGCTTACGGGGGAGCAGTACTTC.

CDR3 bases: TGTGCCAGCAGTTTAGGAGCAGGGACAGGGATGACGGAGACCCAGTACTTC. Residues: CASSLGAGTGMTETQYF. The gene calls are TRBV28 and TRBJ2-5; 9 positions agree with TRBD1. V was clipped by 2 bases and J by 5 bases; unmatched bases: 12. In germline, CDR1 is MDHEN, CDR2 SYDVKM. The CDR3 spans 17 residues. The variable domain in full, completed from reference TRBV28 and TRBJ2-5, reads DVKVTQSSRYLVKRTGEKVFLECVQDMDHENMFWYRQDPGLGLRLIYFSYDVKMKEKGDIPEGYSVSREKKERFSLILESASTNQTSMYLCASSLGAGTGMTETQYFGPGTRLLVL.

The gene calls are TRBV13 and TRBJ2-3, with 9 bases matching TRBD2. The CDR3 is 16 amino acids. V was clipped by 2 bases and J by 6 bases; unmatched bases: 9. Germline V CDR1 and CDR2: PRHDT, FYEKMQ (reference sequence). The CDR3 sequence is CASSLLWASGADTQYF. CDR3 sequence (DNA): TGTGCCAGCAGCTTACTGTGGGCTAGCGGGGCCGATACGCAGTATTTT.

This chain links TRBV7-9 with TRBJ1-4; D is possibly TRBD1 (6 bases). The V and J ends lost 5 bases and 2 bases respectively, with 12 bases between them. The V gene's germline CDR1 is SEHNR and CDR2 FQNEAQ (reference sequence). The CDR3 length is 15 residues. The CDR3 loop is CASSGRGFTNEKLFF. CDR3 sequence (DNA): TGTGCCAGCAGCGGCAGGGGATTCACTAATGAAAAACTGTTTTTT.

The J gene is TRBJ2-7, the V gene TRBV28, with TRBD2 matching over 9 bases. With V trimmed by 2 bases and J by 4 bases, 9 bases remained unmatched. This CDR3 comprises 16 residues. Germline V gives CDR1 MDHEN, CDR2 SYDVKM. The CDR3, as DNA: TGTGCCAGCAGTTTAATAGCGGGAGTTTCCGGTTACGAGCAGTACTTC. This translates into CASSLIAGVSGYEQYF.

The chain links TRBV6-5 to TRBJ2-7; the match to TRBD1 covers 11 bases. The CDR3 runs 14 residues. J was trimmed by 1 base and V by 6 bases; bases with no gene match: 2. Germline CDR1 and CDR2: MNHEY and SVGAGI. CDR3 in DNA: TGTGCCAGCAGACGGGACAGGGGGTCCTACGAGCAGTACTTC. Its translation is CASRRDRGSYEQYF.